A selection of T cell receptor beta chains follows, all from one sample in a study of blood T cell repertoires in COVID-19. Data came from immunoSEQ multiplex PCR; TCRdb stores just in-frame clones and leaves some out. This sample carries almost 55,000 clones, 90% of them seen once, and the ten largest clones take roughly 7.6%. Input material: peripheral blood. The receptors derive from a woman between 40 and 55 years old with active COVID-19. Both conserved end residues are part of each CDR3. A D gene is named only where the DNA matches it firmly. The size of a clone is reported for some rows only, either as once, few or many, or as a class for expanded clones.

J gene,D gene,V gene,clone size,CDR3 length,CDR3 protein,CDR3 DNA
TRBJ1-1,.,TRBV15,.,13,CATSRGVNTEAFF,TGTGCCACCAGCAGAGGAGTGAACACTGAAGCTTTCTTT
TRBJ2-7,.,TRBV23-1,.,12,CASSRREGEQYF,TGCGCCAGCAGTCGGAGGGAAGGGGAGCAGTACTTC
TRBJ1-4,.,TRBV25-1,.,13,CASKPDINEKLFF,TGTGCCAGTAAGCCTGACATAAATGAAAAACTGTTTTTT
TRBJ2-7,.,TRBV2,once,20,CASSLHRRQGRSRLKEEQYF,TGTGCCAGCAGTCTCCATAGGCGGCAGGGTCGGAGCCGGCTAAAGGAAGAGCAGTACTTC
TRBJ2-3,.,TRBV4-1,.,16,CASSQDGDSSTDTQYF,TGCGCCAGCAGCCAAGATGGAGATAGTAGCACAGATACGCAGTATTTT
TRBJ2-1,.,TRBV13,.,17,CASSSTRSASSYNEQFF,TGTGCCAGCAGCTCGACTCGGTCAGCGAGCTCCTACAATGAGCAGTTCTTC
TRBJ1-1,.,TRBV5-1,.,14,CASSLLGGVTEAFF,TGCGCCAGCAGCTTGTTAGGGGGGGTCACTGAAGCTTTCTTT
TRBJ2-2,.,TRBV3-1/TRBV3-2,.,13,CASSQGDTGELFF,TGTGCCAGCAGCCAAGGCGACACCGGGGAGCTGTTTTTT
TRBJ2-7,.,TRBV5-1,.,13,CASSSDSSYEQYF,TGCGCCAGCAGCTCGGACAGTTCCTACGAGCAGTACTTC
TRBJ1-2,.,TRBV5-4,.,16,CASSLVGGPSNYGYTF,TGTGCCAGCAGCTTGGTGGGGGGGCCTTCTAACTATGGCTACACCTTC
TRBJ2-3,.,TRBV6-5,.,13,CASIWGSTDTQYF,TGTGCCAGCATTTGGGGCAGCACAGATACGCAGTATTTT
TRBJ2-7,.,TRBV6-5,once,15,CASSRTGLSSYEQYF,TGTGCCAGCAGTCGAACAGGCCTGAGCTCCTACGAGCAGTACTTC
TRBJ1-6,TRBD1,TRBV19,once,13,CASSRDRYSPLHF,TGTGCCAGTAGCCGGGACAGATATTCACCCCTCCACTTT
TRBJ1-1,TRBD1,TRBV9,.,14,CASSVGYRGTEAFF,TGTGCCAGCAGCGTAGGGTACAGGGGCACTGAAGCTTTCTTT
TRBJ1-1,.,TRBV5-6,.,17,CASRLVGYGGPNTEAFF,TGTGCCAGCAGGTTGGTGGGATACGGGGGACCGAACACTGAAGCTTTCTTT
TRBJ1-1,.,TRBV6-5,.,14,CASRGGPANTEAFF,TGTGCCAGCAGAGGGGGACCGGCGAACACTGAAGCTTTCTTT
TRBJ1-4,TRBD1,TRBV7-8,once,14,CASSSDRVLGKLFF,TGTGCCAGCAGCTCGGACAGGGTTCTTGGAAAACTGTTTTTT
TRBJ1-5,.,TRBV2,.,15,CASSDAGKGNQPQHF,TGTGCCAGCAGTGATGCCGGGAAGGGCAATCAGCCCCAGCATTTT
TRBJ2-7,TRBD2,TRBV6-5,.,15,CASSYLGGGAREQYF,TGTGCCAGCAGTTACTTAGGCGGGGGGGCTCGGGAGCAGTACTTC
TRBJ1-1,.,TRBV19,once,17,CASSMEPMGGLTTEAFF,TGTGCCAGTAGTATGGAGCCCATGGGAGGGCTGACCACTGAAGCTTTCTTT
TRBJ1-1,.,TRBV3-1/TRBV3-2,once,16,CASSQPGTLGDTEAFF,TGTGCCAGCAGCCAACCCGGGACTCTAGGGGACACTGAAGCTTTCTTT
TRBJ1-2,.,TRBV5-1,once,14,CASSLASAGHGYTF,TGCGCCAGCAGCTTGGCCAGCGCAGGGCATGGCTACACCTTC
TRBJ1-5,TRBD1,TRBV18,.,17,CASSADYGTGGNQPQHF,TGTGCCAGCTCAGCAGATTACGGGACAGGGGGCAATCAGCCCCAGCATTTT
TRBJ1-2,TRBD1,TRBV4-2,.,16,CASSQDTAGGNYGYTF,TGTGCCAGCAGCCAAGATACGGCAGGGGGCAACTATGGCTACACCTTC
TRBJ1-5,TRBD1,TRBV5-1,.,15,CASSLGTGRDQPQHF,TGCGCCAGCAGCTTAGGGACAGGGCGGGATCAGCCCCAGCATTTT
TRBJ2-4,.,TRBV11-3,.,18,CASSLSPYRGLAKNIQYF,TGTGCCAGCAGCTTAAGCCCGTACAGGGGACTAGCCAAAAACATTCAGTACTTC
TRBJ1-1,.,TRBV4-1,.,13,CASSQGQGTEAFF,TGCGCCAGCAGCCAAGGGCAGGGTACTGAAGCTTTCTTT
TRBJ2-2,.,TRBV5-1,once,13,CASTGGQNGELFF,TGCGCCAGCACCGGGGGGCAAAACGGGGAGCTGTTTTTT
TRBJ2-3,TRBD1,TRBV5-6,once,15,CASSLRDRVTDTQYF,TGTGCCAGCAGCTTGAGGGACAGGGTCACAGATACGCAGTATTTT
TRBJ1-1,.,TRBV6-5,.,15,CASSKYAGSYTEAFF,TGTGCCAGCAGTAAATATGCGGGGTCGTACACTGAAGCTTTCTTT
TRBJ1-2,.,TRBV25-1,.,15,CASSESVMEGYGYTF,TGTGCCAGCAGTGAATCCGTTATGGAGGGCTATGGCTACACCTTC
TRBJ2-7,TRBD2,TRBV6-6,.,13,CASSYVLAGEQYF,TGTGCCAGCAGTTACGTCCTAGCGGGGGAGCAGTACTTC
TRBJ1-1,.,TRBV27,.,13,CASRQWVNTEAFF,TGTGCCAGCAGACAGTGGGTGAACACTGAAGCTTTCTTT
TRBJ2-1,.,TRBV7-2,.,13,CASTVSVYNEQFF,TGTGCCAGCACCGTTTCAGTGTACAATGAGCAGTTCTTC
TRBJ1-2,.,TRBV9,.,15,CASSVDIGVNYGYTF,TGTGCCAGCAGCGTAGATATAGGGGTTAACTATGGCTACACCTTC
TRBJ2-6,.,TRBV2,once,15,CASSESVSGANVLTF,TGTGCCAGCAGTGAATCCGTATCTGGGGCCAACGTCCTGACTTTC
TRBJ2-2,TRBD2,TRBV5-8,.,17,CASSLALTSRGTGELFF,TGTGCCAGCAGCTTGGCCCTGACTAGCAGAGGGACCGGGGAGCTGTTTTTT
TRBJ2-1,TRBD1,TRBV5-1,.,15,CASSWGTGYGNEQFF,TGCGCCAGCAGCTGGGGGACAGGGTACGGCAATGAGCAGTTCTTC
TRBJ1-2,TRBD1,TRBV4-2,.,16,CASSQETGGPGYGYTF,TGTGCCAGCAGCCAAGAGACAGGGGGCCCCGGCTATGGCTACACCTTC
TRBJ2-3,.,TRBV12-3/TRBV12-4,.,12,CASSPLGGSQYF,TGTGCCAGCAGCCCCCTTGGGGGCTCGCAGTATTTT
TRBJ2-3,TRBD1,TRBV5-1,.,14,CASRPTGGYDTQYF,TGCGCCAGCAGGCCAACAGGGGGATATGATACGCAGTATTTT
TRBJ2-2,TRBD1,TRBV9,.,15,CASSRSLTGNGELFF,TGTGCCAGCAGCCGGAGCCTGACAGGGAACGGGGAGCTGTTTTTT
TRBJ1-5,TRBD1,TRBV7-8,.,16,CASSLRGTGAGQPQHF,TGTGCCAGCAGCTTAAGGGGGACAGGGGCAGGTCAGCCCCAGCATTTT
TRBJ1-3,.,TRBV7-2,once,13,CASSSRVGNTIYF,TGTGCCAGCAGCTCCAGGGTAGGCAACACCATATATTTT
TRBJ1-4,.,TRBV10-3,.,14,CAISESRGGEKLFF,TGTGCCATCAGTGAGTCCAGGGGCGGTGAAAAACTGTTTTTT
TRBJ2-7,TRBD1,TRBV10-2,.,14,CASSRPGTGEEQYF,TGCGCCAGCAGCAGACCCGGGACAGGGGAAGAGCAGTACTTC